The 29 T cell receptor beta chains below come from one sample, sequenced in a study of liver allograft versus peripheral blood T cells. Study-level information: Comparing T cell receptor repertoires in transplanted livers with those in recipients' peripheral blood was part of the design.

MiXCR, run by TCRdb on the reads, gives a single entry per CDR3 protein. The table has around 6,000 distinct CDR3 sequences, roughly 17% seen once; the top ten hold about 3%. These receptors came from a human patient who had a liver transplant. Some T cells may arise from the graft donor.

This clonotype is medium-sized by share. The genes are TRBV29-1 and TRBJ2-5, with 11 bases fitting TRBD2. Germline values: CDR1 SQVTM, CDR2 ANQGSEA. This CDR3 is 14 amino acids long. J lost 2 bases, V lost 3 bases, and 2 bases had no gene match. In DNA, the CDR3 is TGCAGCGTTGAGACTAGCGGGGAACAAGAGACCCAGTACTTC. Protein sequence: CSVETSGEQETQYF.

This clonotype was counted between two and nine times. The chain links TRBV12-3 or TRBV12-4 to TRBJ1-5, with D tentatively TRBD1 (5 bases). Trimming removed 6 bases at V and 6 bases at J, with 18 bases between. The CDR3 contains 15 residues. The CDR3 nucleotides read TGTGCCAGCAGCCCTAACCAGGGAGGGTCTCAGCCCCAGCATTTT. Amino acids: CASSPNQGGSQPQHF.

The genes are TRBV6-5 and TRBJ1-1; D not resolved. V gave up 6 bases and J gave up 7 bases, with 27 bases separating them. Germline CDR1 is MNHEY and CDR2 is SVGAGI. The CDR3 contains 17 residues. CDR3 in amino acids: CASRAPRTTGRVREAFF. The DNA of the CDR3 is TGTGCCAGCAGGGCCCCACGGACCACGGGAAGGGTCCGTGAAGCTTTCTTT.

Sample share makes this clonotype medium-sized. V and J are TRBV19 and TRBJ2-7, with D maybe TRBD2 (5 bases). The CDR3 totals 13 residues. The germline gives CDR1 LNHDA, CDR2 SQIVND (reference sequence). Trimming took off 7 bases at V and 7 bases at J, with 17 bases between the two ends. The CDR3 bases are TGTGCCAGTAAAGCGAGGGAGAATGAAGAGCAGTACTTC. It encodes CASKARENEEQYF.

This clonotype is categorized as medium-sized. The chain links TRBV19 to TRBJ1-1; D remains unclear. The CDR3 sequence is 15 residues long. Trimming shortened V by 6 bases and J by 1 base, and 15 bases separated the two germline ends. CDR1 LNHDA and CDR2 SQIVND come from the germline V gene (reference sequence). The CDR3 sequence: CASSPHAWSNTEAFF. In DNA form, the CDR3 reads TGTGCCAGTAGCCCACATGCATGGTCGAACACTGAAGCTTTCTTT.

By sample share, this clonotype is medium-sized (0.01 to 0.1%). This chain connects TRBV7-9 to TRBJ1-4; D uncertain. Trimming stripped 4 bases from V and 3 bases from J, with 12 bases between. In germline, CDR1 is SEHNR, CDR2 FQNEAQ (reference sequence). The CDR3 consists of 15 residues. CDR3 DNA sequence: TGTGCCAGCAGCTCCTACCAAGAGGCTAATGAAAAACTGTTTTTT. Residues: CASSSYQEANEKLFF.

This clonotype is classed as medium-sized. The rearrangement uses TRBV6-5 and TRBJ1-1; tentatively, D is TRBD1 (5 bases). This CDR3 contains 13 residues. Trimming took off 5 bases at V and 1 base at J, with 8 bases between the two ends. The germline CDR1 and CDR2 sequences are MNHEY and SVGAGI. For the CDR3, the DNA is TGTGCCAGCAGTAGGACAACGAACACTGAAGCTTTCTTT. Its protein is CASSRTTNTEAFF.

The chain joins TRBV5-4 to TRBJ2-5; D assignment may be TRBD1 or TRBD2 (6 bases each). CDR3 length: 14 amino acids. CDR1 is SGHNT and CDR2 is YYREEE in the germline V gene (reference sequence). The V end lost 3 bases, the J end lost 5 bases, and 14 bases lay between the germline ends. The CDR3 nucleotides read TGTGCCAGCAGCTCTGAGGGGGGCCGGGAGACCCAGTACTTC. Translating gives CASSSEGGRETQYF.

This clonotype is medium-sized. The chain joins TRBV6-1 to TRBJ1-2; TRBD1 agrees at 7 bases. The CDR3 is made up of 15 amino acids. The V and J ends lost 1 base and 4 bases, in that order; junction bases with no gene match: 6. CDR1 MNHNS and CDR2 SASEGT come from the germline V gene. CDR3 nucleotides: TGTGCCAGCAGTGAAGGGGCAGGGGGTTTCTATGGCTACACCTTC. Translated: CASSEGAGGFYGYTF.

By sample fraction, this clonotype is large. The chain combines TRBV19 with TRBJ1-4; D unclear. V lost 5 bases, J lost 8 bases, and 9 bases lay in between. This CDR3 spans 12 amino acids. CDR1 is LNHDA and CDR2 is SQIVND in the germline V gene (reference sequence). The CDR3 DNA follows: TGTGCCAGTAGTCTTCGCGGAGAAAAACTGTTTTTT. This codes for CASSLRGEKLFF.

V is TRBV5-5 and J is TRBJ1-4; D gene uncertain. The CDR3 has 14 amino acids. In germline, CDR1 is SGHKS, CDR2 YYEKEE (reference sequence). With 0 bases removed from V and 4 bases from J, the gap between germline ends came to 7 bases. CDR3: CASSLGDFNEKLFF. CDR3 DNA sequence: TGTGCCAGCAGCTTGGGCGACTTTAATGAAAAACTGTTTTTT.

The chain recombines TRBV20-1 with TRBJ1-2; the D is unclear. The ends were cut back, 3 bases at V and 6 bases at J, with 14 bases in the middle. Germline CDR1 is DFQATT and CDR2 is SNEGSKA (reference sequence). This CDR3 is built from 13 residues. The CDR3 protein is CSASEGLSHGYTF. In nucleotides, the CDR3 is TGCAGTGCTAGTGAGGGCTTGTCCCATGGCTACACCTTC.

V gene TRBV20-1 combines with J gene TRBJ1-3; 8 bases fit TRBD1. V lost 3 bases, J lost 8 bases, and 15 bases stayed unmatched. Germline V gives CDR1 DFQATT, CDR2 SNEGSKA (reference sequence). The CDR3 extends over 16 amino acids. The CDR3 nucleotides read TGCAGTGCTAGCATGACAGGGACAGGCTTTGGTGACACCATATATTTT. Translation gives CSASMTGTGFGDTIYF.

By proportion, this clonotype is medium-sized. The rearrangement joins TRBV6-5 to TRBJ1-4; no clear D gene. Trimming cost V 10 bases and J 7 bases, with 13 bases left between them. From germline, CDR1 is MNHEY and CDR2 SVGAGI. There are 12 residues in the CDR3. The CDR3 region is CATGVAGEKLFF. DNA for the CDR3: TGTGCCACCGGGGTGGCGGGTGAAAAACTGTTTTTT.

This clonotype is termed medium-sized. The chain joins TRBV6-2 or TRBV6-3 to TRBJ1-4; 10 bases are a match to TRBD1. The J segment lost 8 bases and the V segment lost 5 bases, leaving 5 bases of the junction unmatched. Germline V gene sequence: CDR1 MNHEY, CDR2 SVGEGT. The CDR3 sequence is 14 residues long. The CDR3 nucleotides read TGTGCCAGCAGTACCGGGACAGGGGTGGAAAAACTGTTTTTT. It specifies CASSTGTGVEKLFF.

By proportion, this clonotype is medium-sized. The chain carries TRBV27 and TRBJ1-2; perhaps TRBD1 as D (5 bases). CDR3 length: 13 residues. The V gene lost 6 bases and the J gene lost 5 bases, with 13 bases spanning the gap. Germline lookup yields CDR1 MNHEY and CDR2 SMNVEV (reference sequence). CDR3 bases: TGTGCCAGCAGCCGTGACAGCATGTATGGCTACACCTTC. Translated, it gives CASSRDSMYGYTF.

Sample share makes this clonotype medium-sized (0.01 to 0.1%). The V call is TRBV24-1, the J call TRBJ2-1, with D possibly TRBD1 on 5 matching bases. Germline loops: CDR1 KGHDR, CDR2 SFDVKD. V was pared by 6 bases and J by 2 bases, with 16 bases between. The CDR3 runs 16 residues. The CDR3 DNA sequence: TGTGCCACCAGTAGGTCACAGGTGTCCACCTACAATGAGCAGTTCTTC. Its translation is CATSRSQVSTYNEQFF.

Judged by abundance, this clonotype is medium-sized. The V call is TRBV19, the J call TRBJ2-3; a weak D match, TRBD2 (7 bases). The CDR3 has 16 amino acids. Per the germline V gene, CDR1 is LNHDA and CDR2 is SQIVND (reference sequence). V lost 7 bases to trimming and J lost 3 bases, with 20 bases between them. The CDR3 DNA follows: TGTGCCAGTACTGGGCGGGGGCCGTTGGGTACAGATACGCAGTATTTT. Translating gives CASTGRGPLGTDTQYF. The full variable domain, rest sourced from reference TRBV19 and TRBJ2-3, is DGGITQSPKYLFRKEGQNVTLSCEQNLNHDAMYWYRQDPGQGLRLIYYSQIVNDFQKGDIAEGYSVSREKKESFPLTVTSAQKNPTAFYLCASTGRGPLGTDTQYFGPGTRLTVL.

By proportion, this clonotype is medium-sized. J is TRBJ2-2 and V is TRBV6-5; D unclear. The germline V and J ends were trimmed by 6 bases and 7 bases, with 6 bases remaining between them. CDR1 is MNHEY, CDR2 SVGAGI, per germline. CDR3 length: 11 residues. The CDR3 sequence is CASRAFGELFF. CDR3 nucleotide sequence: TGTGCCAGCAGGGCTTTCGGGGAGCTGTTTTTT.

This clonotype has more than one count but fewer than ten. This chain joins TRBV5-5 and TRBJ2-5, with 9 positions matching TRBD2. V gave up 1 base and J gave up 2 bases; unmatched junction bases: 3. This CDR3 comprises 15 residues. Germline V lookup: CDR1 SGHKS, CDR2 YYEKEE (reference sequence). The DNA for the CDR3 is TGTGCCAGCAGCTTGCTAGCGGGGCTTCAAGAGACCCAGTACTTC. This codes for CASSLLAGLQETQYF.

The chain employs TRBV20-1 and TRBJ2-5; D tentatively fits TRBD1 or TRBD2 (5 bases each). Trimming shortened V by 4 bases and J by 4 bases, and 13 bases separated the two germline ends. The germline CDR1 and CDR2 sequences are DFQATT and SNEGSKA (reference sequence). CDR3 length: 13 residues. The CDR3 loop reads CSATGLAAETQYF. The CDR3 coding sequence is TGCAGTGCTACGGGGCTCGCTGCAGAGACCCAGTACTTC.

By sample fraction, this clonotype is medium-sized. V and J are TRBV6-1 and TRBJ1-6; perhaps TRBD1 as D (5 bases). Germline V gives CDR1 MNHNS, CDR2 SASEGT. V was cut by 6 bases and J by 2 bases, with 11 bases left in between. There are 15 residues in the CDR3. CDR3: CASSSGLTYNSPLHF. Written as DNA, the CDR3 is TGTGCCAGCAGCTCAGGGTTGACCTATAATTCACCCCTCCACTTT.

This clonotype is termed medium-sized. The chain joins TRBV27 to TRBJ2-7; TRBD2 agrees at 10 bases. Per the germline V gene, CDR1 is MNHEY and CDR2 is SMNVEV (reference sequence). This CDR3 spans 14 amino acids. Unmatched junction bases numbered 1, after V lost 2 bases and J lost 3 bases. The CDR3 sequence: CASSLLAGDYEQYF. For the CDR3, the DNA is TGTGCCAGCAGTTTACTAGCGGGGGACTACGAGCAGTACTTC.

This clonotype rates as medium-sized (0.01 to 0.1%). This chain joins TRBV6-6 and TRBJ1-1, with 7 nucleotides matching TRBD1. Germline values: CDR1 MNHNY, CDR2 SVGAGI (reference sequence). V gave up 4 bases and J gave up 1 base; unmatched junction bases: 3. CDR3 length: 14 amino acids. The CDR3 sequence: CASSSQGSNTEAFF. The CDR3, as DNA: TGTGCCAGCAGTTCACAGGGGTCGAACACTGAAGCTTTCTTT.

By sample fraction, this clonotype is medium-sized. The gene calls are TRBV19 and TRBJ1-5; D remains ambiguous. The CDR3 runs to 14 residues. Germline values: CDR1 LNHDA, CDR2 SQIVND (reference sequence). The V end lost 3 bases, the J end lost 3 bases, and 9 bases lay between the germline ends. Here the CDR3 reads CASSIRAINQPQHF. As DNA, the CDR3 is TGTGCCAGTAGTATTAGAGCAATCAATCAGCCCCAGCATTTT.

V is TRBV9 and J is TRBJ2-5, with D maybe TRBD1 (5 bases). The germline CDR1 and CDR2 sequences are SGDLS and YYNGEE. The CDR3 runs 16 residues. Trimming stripped 0 bases from V and 5 bases from J, with 17 bases between. The CDR3 sequence is CASSVVQAGKLETQYF. The CDR3 bases are TGTGCCAGCAGCGTAGTACAAGCAGGGAAATTGGAGACCCAGTACTTC.

V gene TRBV30 combines with J gene TRBJ2-5; D tentatively fits TRBD1 or TRBD2 (6 bases each). Per the germline V gene, CDR1 is GTSNPN and CDR2 is SVGIG (reference sequence). The CDR3 is 13 residues long. Trimming pared 1 base from V and 5 bases from J, leaving 11 bases between. Here the CDR3 DNA reads TGTGCCTGGAGTGCGCCGGGGGCGGAGACCCAGTACTTC. The encoded protein is CAWSAPGAETQYF. The whole variable domain, remainder taken from reference TRBV30 and TRBJ2-5, is SQTIHQWPATLVQPVGSPLSLECTVEGTSNPNLYWYRQAAGRGLQLLFYSVGIGQISSEVPQNLSASRPQDRQFILSSKKLLLSDSGFYLCAWSAPGAETQYFGPGTRLLVL.

Within the sample, this clonotype is large. CDR3 nucleotides: TGTGCCAGCAGTTACAGGGGGACTAATCAGCCCCAGCATTTT. Translation: CASSYRGTNQPQHF. The chain links TRBV27 to TRBJ1-5; TRBD1 aligns across 8 bases. With V trimmed by 4 bases and J by 4 bases, 3 bases remained unmatched. This CDR3 comprises 14 residues. CDR1 and CDR2 from the germline V gene are MNHEY and SMNVEV (reference sequence).

By share, this clonotype counts as medium-sized (0.01 to 0.1%). V gene TRBV15 combines with J gene TRBJ2-2; D gene ambiguous. CDR3 size: 15 residues. Germline CDR1 reads LNHNV; CDR2 reads YYDKDF (reference sequence). V lost 5 bases to trimming and J lost 4 bases, with 14 bases between them. CDR3 in DNA: TGTGCCACCAGCTCTGACATGGCAGTCACCGGGGAGCTGTTTTTT. This sequence encodes CATSSDMAVTGELFF. Filled out from reference TRBV15 and TRBJ2-2, the complete variable domain reads DAMVIQNPRYQVTQFGKPVTLSCSQTLNHNVMYWYQQKSSQAPKLLFHYYDKDFNNEADTPDNFQSRRPNTSFCFLDIRSPGLGDTAMYLCATSSDMAVTGELFFGEGSRLTVL.